Given below is one T cell receptor beta chain in context. Its matching antigen is unknown. This entry comes from a study of PD-1 blockade in classical Hodgkin lymphoma. Data came from immunoSEQ multiplex PCR; TCRdb stores just in-frame clones and leaves some out. The profile shows over 14,000 clones, approximately 82% of them singletons. Each patient relapsed following autologous stem cell transplantation, and prior brentuximab vedotin exposure differed. Study-level points and caveats: Baseline diversity was lower in partial responders and progressors than complete responders.

Germline CDR1 is SGDLS and CDR2 is YYNGEE. There are 14 residues in the CDR3. The J segment lost 8 bases and the V segment lost 1 base, leaving 5 bases of the junction unmatched. V and J are TRBV9 and TRBJ1-4, with TRBD1 identical over 7 bases. The clonotype comes from a human donor with classical Hodgkin lymphoma. The sample in question was peripheral blood mononuclear cells (PBMCs), obtained before the second cycle of nivolumab. CDR3 loop: CASSVQGGGEKLFF. The DNA for the CDR3 is TGTGCCAGCAGCGTACAGGGGGGTGGGGAAAAACTGTTTTTT.